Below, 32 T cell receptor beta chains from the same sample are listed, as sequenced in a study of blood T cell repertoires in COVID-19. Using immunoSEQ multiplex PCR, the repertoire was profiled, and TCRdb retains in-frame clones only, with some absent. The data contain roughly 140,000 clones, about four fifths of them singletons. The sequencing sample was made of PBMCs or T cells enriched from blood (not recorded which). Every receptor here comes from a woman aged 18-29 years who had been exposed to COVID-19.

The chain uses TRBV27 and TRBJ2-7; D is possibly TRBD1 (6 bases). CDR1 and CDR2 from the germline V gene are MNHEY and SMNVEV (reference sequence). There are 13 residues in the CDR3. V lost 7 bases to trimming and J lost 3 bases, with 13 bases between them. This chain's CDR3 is CASNSQGFYEQYF. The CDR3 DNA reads TGTGCCAGCAATTCGCAGGGGTTCTACGAGCAGTACTTC.

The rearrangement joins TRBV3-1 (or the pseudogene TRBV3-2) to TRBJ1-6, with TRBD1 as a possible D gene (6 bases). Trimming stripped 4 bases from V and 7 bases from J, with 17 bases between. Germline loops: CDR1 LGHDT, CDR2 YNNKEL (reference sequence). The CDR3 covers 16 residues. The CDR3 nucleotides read TGTGCCAGCAGCCTGCTTAGAACAGGGCGGAATTCACCCCTCCACTTT. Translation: CASSLLRTGRNSPLHF.

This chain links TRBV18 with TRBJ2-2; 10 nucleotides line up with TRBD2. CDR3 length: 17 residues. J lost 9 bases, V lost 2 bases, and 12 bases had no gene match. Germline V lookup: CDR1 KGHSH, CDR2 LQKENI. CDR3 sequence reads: CASSPWNLAGEMWELFF. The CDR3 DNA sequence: TGTGCCAGCTCACCATGGAACCTAGCGGGAGAGATGTGGGAGCTGTTTTTT.

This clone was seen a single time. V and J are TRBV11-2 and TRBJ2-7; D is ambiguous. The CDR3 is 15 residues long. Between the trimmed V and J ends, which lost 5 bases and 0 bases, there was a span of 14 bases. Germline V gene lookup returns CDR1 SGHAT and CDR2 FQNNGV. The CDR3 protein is CASSPVPSSSYEQYF. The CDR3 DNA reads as TGTGCCAGCAGCCCCGTCCCTTCCAGCTCCTACGAGCAGTACTTC.

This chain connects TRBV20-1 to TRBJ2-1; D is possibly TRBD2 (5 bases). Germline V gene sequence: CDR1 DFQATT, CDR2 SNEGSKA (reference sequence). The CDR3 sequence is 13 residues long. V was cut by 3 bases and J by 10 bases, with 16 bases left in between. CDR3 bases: TGCAGTGCTAGTGCGGAGGTTCGAGGGGAGCAGTTCTTC. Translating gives CSASAEVRGEQFF.

The CDR3: CASRAASGISAETQYF. CDR3 DNA sequence: TGTGCCAGCAGGGCAGCTAGCGGGATCTCCGCGGAGACCCAGTACTTC. This chain links TRBV25-1 with TRBJ2-5; TRBD2 aligns across 9 bases. V gave up 6 bases and J gave up 5 bases; unmatched junction bases: 13. Germline V gives CDR1 MGHDK, CDR2 SYGVNS. The CDR3 is made up of 16 amino acids.

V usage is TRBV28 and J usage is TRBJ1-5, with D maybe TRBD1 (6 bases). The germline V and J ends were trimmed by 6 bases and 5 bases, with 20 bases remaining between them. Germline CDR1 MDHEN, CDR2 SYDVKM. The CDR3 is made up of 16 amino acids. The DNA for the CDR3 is TGTGCCAGCAGACCGCGGACAGTCCACTTAGATCAGCCCCAGCATTTT. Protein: CASRPRTVHLDQPQHF. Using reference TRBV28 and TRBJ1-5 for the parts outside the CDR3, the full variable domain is DVKVTQSSRYLVKRTGEKVFLECVQDMDHENMFWYRQDPGLGLRLIYFSYDVKMKEKGDIPEGYSVSREKKERFSLILESASTNQTSMYLCASRPRTVHLDQPQHFGDGTRLSIL.

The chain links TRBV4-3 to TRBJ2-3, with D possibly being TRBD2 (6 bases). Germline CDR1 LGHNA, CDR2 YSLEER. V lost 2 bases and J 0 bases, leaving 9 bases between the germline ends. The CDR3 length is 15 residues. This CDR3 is CASSQKGTSTDTQYF. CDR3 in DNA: TGCGCCAGCAGCCAAAAAGGGACTAGCACAGATACGCAGTATTTT.

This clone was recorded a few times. The CDR3 DNA is TGTGCCAGTACCAGGCAAGGGGGGGCAGATACGCAGTATTTT. Translated: CASTRQGGADTQYF. This chain uses TRBV19 with TRBJ2-3; weak D call: TRBD2 (7 bases). The CDR3 sequence is 14 residues long. With 7 bases removed from V and 4 bases from J, the gap between germline ends came to 15 bases. CDR1 is LNHDA, CDR2 SQIVND, per germline (reference sequence).

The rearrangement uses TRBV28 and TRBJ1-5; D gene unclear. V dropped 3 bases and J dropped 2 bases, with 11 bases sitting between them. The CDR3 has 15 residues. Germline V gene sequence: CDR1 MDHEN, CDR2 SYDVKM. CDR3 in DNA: TGTGCCAGCAGTTTTCCCGGGGTGGGCAATCAGCCCCAGCATTTT. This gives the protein CASSFPGVGNQPQHF.

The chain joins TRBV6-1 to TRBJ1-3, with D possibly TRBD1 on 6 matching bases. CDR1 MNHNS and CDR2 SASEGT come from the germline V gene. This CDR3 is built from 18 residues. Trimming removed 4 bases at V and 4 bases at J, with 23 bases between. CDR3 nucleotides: TGTGCCAGCAGTGGGCAGTTGATCGGGGGGGCGTCCGGAAACACCATATATTTT. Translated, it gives CASSGQLIGGASGNTIYF.

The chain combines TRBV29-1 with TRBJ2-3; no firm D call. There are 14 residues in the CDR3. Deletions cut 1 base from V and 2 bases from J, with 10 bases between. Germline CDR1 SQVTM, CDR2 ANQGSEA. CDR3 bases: TGCAGCGTTGAAGGACTGGGTTACACAGATACGCAGTATTTT. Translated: CSVEGLGYTDTQYF.

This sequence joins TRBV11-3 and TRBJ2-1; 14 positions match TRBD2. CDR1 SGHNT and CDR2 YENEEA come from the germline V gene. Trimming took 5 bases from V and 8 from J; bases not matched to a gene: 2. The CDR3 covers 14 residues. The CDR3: CASSQGLAGDEQFF. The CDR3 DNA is TGTGCCAGCAGCCAGGGACTAGCGGGAGATGAGCAGTTCTTC.

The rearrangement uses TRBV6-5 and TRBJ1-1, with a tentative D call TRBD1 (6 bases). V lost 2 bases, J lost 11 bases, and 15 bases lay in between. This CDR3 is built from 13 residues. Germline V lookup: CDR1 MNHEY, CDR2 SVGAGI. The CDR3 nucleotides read TGTGCCAGCAGTTACGAGGTTGGGACATTGGCTTTCTTT. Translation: CASSYEVGTLAFF.

Here the CDR3 reads CASSSRGYMNTEAFF. Written as DNA, the CDR3 is TGTGCCAGCAGCTCTCGGGGATACATGAACACTGAAGCTTTCTTT. The gene calls are TRBV7-9 and TRBJ1-1; D remains unclear. V dropped 4 bases and J dropped 0 bases, with 12 bases sitting between them. The CDR3 is 15 amino acids. Germline assignment: CDR1 SEHNR and CDR2 FQNEAQ (reference sequence).

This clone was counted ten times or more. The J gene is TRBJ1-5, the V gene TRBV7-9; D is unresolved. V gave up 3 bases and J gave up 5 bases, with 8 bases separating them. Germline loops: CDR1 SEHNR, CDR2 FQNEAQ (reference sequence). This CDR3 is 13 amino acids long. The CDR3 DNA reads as TGTGCCAGCAGCTTTAGCCGGGATCAGCCCCAGCATTTT. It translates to CASSFSRDQPQHF.

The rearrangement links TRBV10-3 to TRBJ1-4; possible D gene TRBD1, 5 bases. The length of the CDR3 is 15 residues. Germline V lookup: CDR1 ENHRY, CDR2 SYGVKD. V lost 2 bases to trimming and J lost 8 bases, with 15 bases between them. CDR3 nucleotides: TGTGCCATCAGTGAGGGTGATGGGGGGAAGGAAAAACTGTTTTTT. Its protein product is CAISEGDGGKEKLFF.

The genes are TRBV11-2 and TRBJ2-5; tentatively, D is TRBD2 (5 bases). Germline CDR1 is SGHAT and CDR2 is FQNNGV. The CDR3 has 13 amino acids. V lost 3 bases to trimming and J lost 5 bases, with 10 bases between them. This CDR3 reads CASSLRVRETQYF. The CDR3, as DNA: TGTGCCAGCAGCTTGCGGGTGAGGGAGACCCAGTACTTC.

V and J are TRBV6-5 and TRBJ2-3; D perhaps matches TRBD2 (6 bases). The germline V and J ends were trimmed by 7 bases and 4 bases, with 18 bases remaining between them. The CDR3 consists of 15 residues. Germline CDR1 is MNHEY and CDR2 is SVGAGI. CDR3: CASIFSGLLPDTQYF. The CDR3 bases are TGTGCCAGCATATTTTCGGGACTCCTACCAGATACGCAGTATTTT.

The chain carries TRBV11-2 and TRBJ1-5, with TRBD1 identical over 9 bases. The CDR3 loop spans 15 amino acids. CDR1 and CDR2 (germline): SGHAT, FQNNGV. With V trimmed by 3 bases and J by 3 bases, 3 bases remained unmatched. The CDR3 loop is CASSFRTGDNQPQHF. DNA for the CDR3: TGTGCCAGCAGCTTTAGGACAGGGGACAATCAGCCCCAGCATTTT.

CDR3 in DNA: TGTGCCAGCAGTTTGACAGGGTTAGGGATAGACTCCTACGAGCAGTACTTC. This gives the protein CASSLTGLGIDSYEQYF. The V call is TRBV28, the J call TRBJ2-7, with 7 bases lining up with TRBD1. The germline V gene encodes CDR1 MDHEN and CDR2 SYDVKM. The CDR3 is 17 residues long. The J segment lost 0 bases and the V segment lost 3 bases, leaving 11 bases of the junction unmatched. The whole variable domain, remainder taken from reference TRBV28 and TRBJ2-7, is DVKVTQSSRYLVKRTGEKVFLECVQDMDHENMFWYRQDPGLGLRLIYFSYDVKMKEKGDIPEGYSVSREKKERFSLILESASTNQTSMYLCASSLTGLGIDSYEQYFGPGTRLTVT.

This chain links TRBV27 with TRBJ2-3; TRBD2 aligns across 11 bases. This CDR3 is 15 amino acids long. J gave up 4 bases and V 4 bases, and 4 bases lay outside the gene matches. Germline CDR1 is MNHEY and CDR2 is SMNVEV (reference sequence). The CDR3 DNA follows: TGTGCCAGCAGTTATCTAGCGGGAGGCGCAGATACGCAGTATTTT. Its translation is CASSYLAGGADTQYF.

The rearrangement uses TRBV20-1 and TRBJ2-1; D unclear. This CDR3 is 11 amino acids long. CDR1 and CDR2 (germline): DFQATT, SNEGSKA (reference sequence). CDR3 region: CSGWSYNEQFF. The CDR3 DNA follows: TGCAGCGGGTGGTCCTACAATGAGCAGTTCTTC.

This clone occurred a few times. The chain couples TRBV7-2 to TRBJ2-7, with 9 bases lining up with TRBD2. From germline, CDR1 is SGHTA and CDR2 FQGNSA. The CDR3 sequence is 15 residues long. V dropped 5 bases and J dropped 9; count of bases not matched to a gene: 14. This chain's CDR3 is CASSVLAGHLSGQYF. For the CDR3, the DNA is TGTGCCAGCAGCGTTCTAGCGGGACACCTATCCGGGCAGTACTTC.

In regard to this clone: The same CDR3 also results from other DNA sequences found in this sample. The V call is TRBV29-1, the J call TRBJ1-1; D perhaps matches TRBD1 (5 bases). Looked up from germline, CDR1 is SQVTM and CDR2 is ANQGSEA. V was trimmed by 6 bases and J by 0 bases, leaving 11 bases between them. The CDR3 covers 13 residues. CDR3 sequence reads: CSVAGLMNTEAFF. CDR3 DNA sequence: TGCAGCGTGGCGGGACTTATGAACACTGAAGCTTTCTTT.

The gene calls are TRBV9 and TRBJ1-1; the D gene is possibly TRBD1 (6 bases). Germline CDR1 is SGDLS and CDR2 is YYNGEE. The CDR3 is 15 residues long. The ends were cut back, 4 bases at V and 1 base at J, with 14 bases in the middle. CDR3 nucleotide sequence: TGTGCCAGCAGCCCCAGGGCAGGGGAGAACACTGAAGCTTTCTTT. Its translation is CASSPRAGENTEAFF.

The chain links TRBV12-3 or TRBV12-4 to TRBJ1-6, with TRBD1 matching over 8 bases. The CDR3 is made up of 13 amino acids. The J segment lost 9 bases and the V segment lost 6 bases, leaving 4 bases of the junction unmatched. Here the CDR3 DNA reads TGTGCCAGCAGGATGGACAGGGTTTCACCCCTCCACTTT. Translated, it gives CASRMDRVSPLHF.

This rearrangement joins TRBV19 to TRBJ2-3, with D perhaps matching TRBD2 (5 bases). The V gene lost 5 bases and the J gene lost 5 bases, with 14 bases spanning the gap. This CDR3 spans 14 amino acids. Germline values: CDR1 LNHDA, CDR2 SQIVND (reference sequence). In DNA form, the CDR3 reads TGTGCCAGTAGTTCTTTCGTCGGGAAAGATACGCAGTATTTT. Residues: CASSSFVGKDTQYF. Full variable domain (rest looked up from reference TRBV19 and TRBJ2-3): DGGITQSPKYLFRKEGQNVTLSCEQNLNHDAMYWYRQDPGQGLRLIYYSQIVNDFQKGDIAEGYSVSREKKESFPLTVTSAQKNPTAFYLCASSSFVGKDTQYFGPGTRLTVL.

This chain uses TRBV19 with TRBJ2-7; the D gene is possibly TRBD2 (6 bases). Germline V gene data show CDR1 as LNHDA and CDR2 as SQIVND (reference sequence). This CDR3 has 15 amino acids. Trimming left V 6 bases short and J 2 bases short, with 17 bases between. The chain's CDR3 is CASRLNRDFTYEQYF. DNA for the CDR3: TGTGCCAGTAGACTAAACCGGGACTTTACCTACGAGCAGTACTTC. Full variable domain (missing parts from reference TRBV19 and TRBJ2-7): DGGITQSPKYLFRKEGQNVTLSCEQNLNHDAMYWYRQDPGQGLRLIYYSQIVNDFQKGDIAEGYSVSREKKESFPLTVTSAQKNPTAFYLCASRLNRDFTYEQYFGPGTRLTVT.

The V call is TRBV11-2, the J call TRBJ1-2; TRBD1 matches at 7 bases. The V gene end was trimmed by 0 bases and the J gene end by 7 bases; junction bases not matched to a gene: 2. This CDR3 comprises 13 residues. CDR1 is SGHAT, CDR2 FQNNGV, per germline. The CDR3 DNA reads TGTGCCAGCAGCTTAGATTACAGGGGTGGCTACACCTTC. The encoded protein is CASSLDYRGGYTF.

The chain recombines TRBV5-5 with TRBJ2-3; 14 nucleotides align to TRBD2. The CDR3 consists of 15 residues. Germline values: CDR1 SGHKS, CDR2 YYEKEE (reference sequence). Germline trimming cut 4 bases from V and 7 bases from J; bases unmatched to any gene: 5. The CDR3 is CASSGGLAGANTQYF. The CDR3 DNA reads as TGTGCCAGCAGCGGGGGACTAGCGGGAGCGAATACGCAGTATTTT.

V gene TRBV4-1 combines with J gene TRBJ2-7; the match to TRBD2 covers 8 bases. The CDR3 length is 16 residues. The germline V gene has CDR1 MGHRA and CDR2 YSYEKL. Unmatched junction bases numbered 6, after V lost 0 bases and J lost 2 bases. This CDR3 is CASSQESAGGPYEQYF. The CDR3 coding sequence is TGCGCCAGCAGCCAAGAGAGTGCGGGAGGCCCCTACGAGCAGTACTTC.